This TCR beta chain came from a study of blood T cell repertoires in COVID-19 (dated by TCRdb to 2020 to 2021). With regard to the full study: Samples covering the acute and convalescent phases of COVID-19 were provided by collaborators in the United States, Italy and Spain. The prospective study material was composed of cDNA or gDNA derived from T cells, B-cell-depleted T cells, or PBMCs. The dataset comprised deeply sampled blood TCRbeta repertoires from subjects exposed to, actively infected with, or recovered from COVID-19. The repertoires were released in a freely available public database intended as a resource for research on the immune response to SARS-CoV-2. Samples came from the ongoing ImmuneRACE study (first 160 participants) plus 1,254 subjects from 6 global collaborators. Sample metadata almost always included a de-identified subject ID, COVID-19 status, age in years and sex. HLA class I and class II types, where available, came from metadata supplied by the sample provider rather than from assay-based typing.

The immunoSEQ Assay, a bias-controlled multiplex PCR, was used to amplify TCRbeta CDR3 regions from genomic DNA. Turning to the authors' computational methods: Within the assay, amplification of reference gene primers was used to estimate how many nucleated cells each sample contained. Sequence reads were collapsed and filtered to measure the absolute abundance of every unique TCRbeta CDR3 rearrangement. For each sample, productive Simpson clonality was calculated as the square root of Simpson's diversity index over productive rearrangements. TCRdb provides this immuneACCESS table in a form limited to in-frame rearrangements. Some clones are lacking; in checked studies, under half of them reflect an unresolved V gene, and why the rest are absent is not known. V, J and clone size are those of that table, while D and trimming were read from the DNA. This sample gives fewer than 350,000 clones in total; just under 90% of them show up just once. 4.1% of the sample belongs to the ten largest clones.

This clone has a single count. Its antigen is currently not known. One base away there is no much larger clone; base qualities are not given. Other DNA sequences in this sample translate to the same CDR3. In the prospective study, participants were roughly 18 to 95 years old, resided in around 25 geographic areas of the United States, and were enrolled through a virtual design. Cohort assignment in the prospective study relied on participant-reported clinical history from a screening survey and a study questionnaire. Each participant in the prospective study had whole blood, serum and a nasopharyngeal or oropharyngeal swab collected by mobile phlebotomists. Over an approximately 2-month period, participants in the prospective study had the option of providing additional blood draws and questionnaires. Blood samples from the prospective study were shipped frozen or at room temperature prior to DNA extraction.

Taken from cysteine to phenylalanine, the CDR3 has 12 residues. The kept DNA is CDR3 alone, 36 bases in frame from the first base. CDR1 and CDR2 are drawn from the germline V gene: KGHSH, LQKENI. V gives up 3 bases and J gives up 4 bases, and the segment between their germline ends measures 5 bases. Here is what the overall study found, with its caveats: How much clinical and demographic metadata was included differed by source and by participant, and the metadata was provided uncurated.

This receptor was taken from a woman under 40 with acute COVID-19. The chain is made from TRBV18 and TRBJ2-3, with the D gene uncertain. Sample: PBMCs or T cells enriched from blood (not recorded which). The nucleotide sequence reads TGTGCCAGCTCACCTTCGGCAGATACGCAGTATTTT. This sequence encodes CASSPSADTQYF.